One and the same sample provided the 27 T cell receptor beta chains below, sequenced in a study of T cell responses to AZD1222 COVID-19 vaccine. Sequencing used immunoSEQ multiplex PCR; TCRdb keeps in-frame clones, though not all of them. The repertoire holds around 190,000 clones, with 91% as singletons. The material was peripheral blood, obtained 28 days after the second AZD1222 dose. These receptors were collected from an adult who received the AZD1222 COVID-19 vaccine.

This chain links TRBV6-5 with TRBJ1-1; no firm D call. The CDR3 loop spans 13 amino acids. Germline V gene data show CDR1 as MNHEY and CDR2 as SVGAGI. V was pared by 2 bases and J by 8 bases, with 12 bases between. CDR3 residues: CASSYVSEAEAFF. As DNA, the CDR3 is TGTGCCAGCAGTTACGTATCGGAGGCGGAAGCTTTCTTT.

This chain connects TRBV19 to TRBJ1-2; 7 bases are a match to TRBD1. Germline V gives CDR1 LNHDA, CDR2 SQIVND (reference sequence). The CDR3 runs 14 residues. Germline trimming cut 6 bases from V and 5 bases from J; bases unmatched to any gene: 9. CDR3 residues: CASRDGQAGYGYTF. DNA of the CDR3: TGTGCCAGTAGGGACGGACAGGCTGGGTATGGCTACACCTTC.

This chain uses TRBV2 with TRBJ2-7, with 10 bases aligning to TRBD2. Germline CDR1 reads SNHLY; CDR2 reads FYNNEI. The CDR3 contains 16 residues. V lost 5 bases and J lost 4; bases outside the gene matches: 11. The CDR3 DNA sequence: TGTGCCAGCAGTACACCTAGCGGGAGCATCAAGTACGAGCAGTACTTC. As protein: CASSTPSGSIKYEQYF.

DNA for the CDR3: TGCGCCAGCAGCCAAGTTACTGAGGGTGGCCGGGGAGAGCAGTACTTC. Its translation: CASSQVTEGGRGEQYF. V and J are TRBV4-1 and TRBJ2-7; tentative D call: TRBD2 (5 bases). The V end lost 1 base, the J end lost 7 bases, and 20 bases lay between the germline ends. The CDR3 runs 16 residues. Per the germline V gene, CDR1 is MGHRA and CDR2 is YSYEKL.

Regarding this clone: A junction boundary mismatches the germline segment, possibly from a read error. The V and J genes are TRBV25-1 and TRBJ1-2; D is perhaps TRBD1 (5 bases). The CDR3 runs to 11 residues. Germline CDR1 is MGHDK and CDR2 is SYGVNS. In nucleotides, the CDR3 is TGTGCCAGCAGTTGGGGGGATATAATCTTCTTC. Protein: CASSWGDIIFF.

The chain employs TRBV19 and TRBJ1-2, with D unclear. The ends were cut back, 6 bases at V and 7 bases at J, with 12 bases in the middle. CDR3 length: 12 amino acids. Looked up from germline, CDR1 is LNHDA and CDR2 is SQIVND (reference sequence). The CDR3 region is CASRAARGGYTF. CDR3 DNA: TGTGCCAGTAGGGCAGCTCGGGGTGGCTACACCTTC.

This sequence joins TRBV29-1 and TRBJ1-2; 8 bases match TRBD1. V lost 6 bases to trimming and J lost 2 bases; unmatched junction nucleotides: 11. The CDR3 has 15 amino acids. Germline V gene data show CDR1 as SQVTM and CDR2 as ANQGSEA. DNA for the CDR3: TGCAGCGTAGCAAGATCCGGGACAGGAAACTATGGCTACACCTTC. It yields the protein CSVARSGTGNYGYTF. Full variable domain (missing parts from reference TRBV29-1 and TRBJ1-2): SAVISQKPSRDICQRGTSLTIQCQVDSQVTMMFWYRQQPGQSLTLIATANQGSEATYESGFVIDKFPISRPNLTFSTLTVSNMSPEDSSIYLCSVARSGTGNYGYTFGSGTRLTVV.

The chain's CDR3 is CASKSQGLSYNEQFF. DNA for the CDR3: TGTGCCAGCAAATCACAGGGTCTTTCCTACAATGAGCAGTTCTTC. V is TRBV2 and J is TRBJ2-1, with D perhaps matching TRBD1 (6 bases). V was shortened by 7 bases and J by 1 base, with 14 bases between the two germline ends. Germline V gives CDR1 SNHLY, CDR2 FYNNEI. CDR3 length: 15 amino acids.

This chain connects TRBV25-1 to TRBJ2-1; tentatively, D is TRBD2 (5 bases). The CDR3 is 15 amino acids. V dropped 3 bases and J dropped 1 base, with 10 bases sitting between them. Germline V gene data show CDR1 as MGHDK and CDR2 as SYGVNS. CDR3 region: CASSENSVSYNEQFF. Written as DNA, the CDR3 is TGTGCCAGCAGTGAGAATAGCGTATCCTACAATGAGCAGTTCTTC.

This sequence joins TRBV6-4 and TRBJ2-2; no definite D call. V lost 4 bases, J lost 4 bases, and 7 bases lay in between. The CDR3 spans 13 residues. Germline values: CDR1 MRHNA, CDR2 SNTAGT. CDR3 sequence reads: CASSAGSTGELFF. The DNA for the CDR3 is TGTGCCAGCAGTGCGGGTAGCACCGGGGAGCTGTTTTTT.

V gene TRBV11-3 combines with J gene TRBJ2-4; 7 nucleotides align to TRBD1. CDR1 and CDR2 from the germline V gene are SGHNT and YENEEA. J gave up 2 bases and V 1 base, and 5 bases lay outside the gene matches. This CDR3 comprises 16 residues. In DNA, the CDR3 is TGTGCCAGCAGCTTAGTCCCAGGGGGTCCCAAAAACATTCAGTACTTC. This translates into CASSLVPGGPKNIQYF. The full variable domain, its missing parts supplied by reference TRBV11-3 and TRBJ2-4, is EAGVVQSPRYKIIEKKQPVAFWCNPISGHNTLYWYLQNLGQGPELLIRYENEEAVDDSQLPKDRFSAERLKGVDSTLKIQPAELGDSAVYLCASSLVPGGPKNIQYFGAGTRLSVL.

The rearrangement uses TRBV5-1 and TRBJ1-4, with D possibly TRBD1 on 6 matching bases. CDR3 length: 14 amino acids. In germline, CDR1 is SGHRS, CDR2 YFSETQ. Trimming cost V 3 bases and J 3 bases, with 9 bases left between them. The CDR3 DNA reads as TGCGCCAGCAGCTCAGACAGGTCTAATGAAAAACTGTTTTTT. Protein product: CASSSDRSNEKLFF.

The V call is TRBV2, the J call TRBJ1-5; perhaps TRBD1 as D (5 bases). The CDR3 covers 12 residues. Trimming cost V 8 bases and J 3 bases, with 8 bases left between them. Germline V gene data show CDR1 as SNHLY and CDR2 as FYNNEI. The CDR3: CASDSLNQPQHF. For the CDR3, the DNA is TGTGCCAGCGACAGTCTCAATCAGCCCCAGCATTTT.

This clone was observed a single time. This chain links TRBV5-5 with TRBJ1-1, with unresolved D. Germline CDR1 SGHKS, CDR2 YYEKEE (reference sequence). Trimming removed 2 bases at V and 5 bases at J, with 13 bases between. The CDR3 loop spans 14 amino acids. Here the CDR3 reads CASSFDPLVTEAFF. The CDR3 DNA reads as TGTGCCAGCAGCTTCGACCCTTTGGTAACTGAAGCTTTCTTT.

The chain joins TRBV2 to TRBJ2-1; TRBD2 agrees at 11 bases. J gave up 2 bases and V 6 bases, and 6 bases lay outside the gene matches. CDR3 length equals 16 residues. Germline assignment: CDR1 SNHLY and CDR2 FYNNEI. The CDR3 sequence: CASSELAGVTYNEQFF. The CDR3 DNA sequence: TGTGCCAGCAGCGAACTAGCGGGAGTTACCTACAATGAGCAGTTCTTC. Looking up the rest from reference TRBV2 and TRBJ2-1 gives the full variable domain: EPEVTQTPSHQVTQMGQEVILRCVPISNHLYFYWYRQILGQKVEFLVSFYNNEISEKSEIFDDQFSVERPDGSNFTLKIRSTKLEDSAMYFCASSELAGVTYNEQFFGPGTRLTVL.

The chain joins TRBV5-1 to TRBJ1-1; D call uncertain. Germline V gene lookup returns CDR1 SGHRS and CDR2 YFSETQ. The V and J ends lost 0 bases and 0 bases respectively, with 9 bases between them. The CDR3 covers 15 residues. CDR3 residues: CASSLESRLNTEAFF. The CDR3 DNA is TGCGCCAGCAGCTTGGAGAGTCGGTTGAACACTGAAGCTTTCTTT.

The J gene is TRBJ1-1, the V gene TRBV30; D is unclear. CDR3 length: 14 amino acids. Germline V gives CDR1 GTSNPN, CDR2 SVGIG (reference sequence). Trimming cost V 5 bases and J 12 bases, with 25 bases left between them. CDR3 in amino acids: CAWEPSPGASVTFF. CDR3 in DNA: TGTGCCTGGGAACCATCTCCTGGTGCCTCGGTGACTTTCTTT.

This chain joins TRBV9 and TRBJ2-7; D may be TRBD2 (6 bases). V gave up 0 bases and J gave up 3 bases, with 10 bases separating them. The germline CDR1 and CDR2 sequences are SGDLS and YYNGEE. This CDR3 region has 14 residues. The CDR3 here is CASSVVPGSYEQYF. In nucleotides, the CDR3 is TGTGCCAGCAGCGTAGTTCCCGGGAGCTACGAGCAGTACTTC.

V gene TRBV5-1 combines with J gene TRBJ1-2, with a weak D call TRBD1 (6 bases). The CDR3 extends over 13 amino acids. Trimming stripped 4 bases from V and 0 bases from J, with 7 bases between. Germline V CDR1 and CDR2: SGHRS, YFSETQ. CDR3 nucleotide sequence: TGCGCCAGCAGCAACAGGGCTAACTATGGCTACACCTTC. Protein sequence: CASSNRANYGYTF.

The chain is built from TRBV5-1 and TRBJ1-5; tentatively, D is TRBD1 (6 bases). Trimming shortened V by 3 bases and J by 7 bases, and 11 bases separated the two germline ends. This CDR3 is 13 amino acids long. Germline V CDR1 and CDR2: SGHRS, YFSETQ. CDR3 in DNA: TGCGCCAGCAGCTCAGGGGTGGGACAGCCCCAGCATTTT. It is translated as CASSSGVGQPQHF.

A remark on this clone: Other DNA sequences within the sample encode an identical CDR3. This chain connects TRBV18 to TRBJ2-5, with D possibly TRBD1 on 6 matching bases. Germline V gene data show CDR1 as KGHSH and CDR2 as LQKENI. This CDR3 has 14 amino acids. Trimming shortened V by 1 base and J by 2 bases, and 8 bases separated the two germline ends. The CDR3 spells CASSPRTGQETQYF. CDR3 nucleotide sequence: TGTGCCAGCTCACCACGAACAGGGCAAGAGACCCAGTACTTC.

CDR3 DNA: TGTGCCAGCAGCCCCCCTGGCATGAACACTGAAGCTTTCTTT. It encodes CASSPPGMNTEAFF. The rearrangement links TRBV14 to TRBJ1-1; D gene uncertain. V was shortened by 4 bases and J by 0 bases, with 9 bases between the two germline ends. The CDR3 spans 14 residues. CDR1 and CDR2 from the germline V gene are SGHDN and FVKESK. The full variable domain, its missing parts supplied by reference TRBV14 and TRBJ1-1, is EAGVTQFPSHSVIEKGQTVTLRCDPISGHDNLYWYRRVMGKEIKFLLHFVKESKQDESGMPNNRFLAERTGGTYSTLKVQPAELEDSGVYFCASSPPGMNTEAFFGQGTRLTVV.

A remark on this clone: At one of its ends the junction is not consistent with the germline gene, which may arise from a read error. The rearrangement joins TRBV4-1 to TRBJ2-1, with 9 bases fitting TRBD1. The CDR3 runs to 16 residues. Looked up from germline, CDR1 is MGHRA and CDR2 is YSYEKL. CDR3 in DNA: TGCGCCAGCAGACAAGTTGGGACAGGGTCCTACAATGAGCAGTTCTTC. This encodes CASRQVGTGSYNEQFF.

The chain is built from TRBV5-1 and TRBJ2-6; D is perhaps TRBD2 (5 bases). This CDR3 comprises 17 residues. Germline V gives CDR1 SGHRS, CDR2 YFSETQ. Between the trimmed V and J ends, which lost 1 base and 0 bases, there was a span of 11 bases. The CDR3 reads CASSLYGVPSGANVLTF. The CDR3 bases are TGCGCCAGCAGCTTGTACGGGGTGCCCTCTGGGGCCAACGTCCTGACTTTC.

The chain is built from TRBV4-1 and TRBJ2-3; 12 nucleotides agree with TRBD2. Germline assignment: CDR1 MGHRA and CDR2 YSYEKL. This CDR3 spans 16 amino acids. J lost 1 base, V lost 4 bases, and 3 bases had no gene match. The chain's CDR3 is CASSPRLAGGTDTQYF. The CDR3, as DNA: TGCGCCAGCAGCCCCAGACTAGCGGGGGGCACAGATACGCAGTATTTT.

For the CDR3, the DNA is TGTGCCAGCAGCGTAGAGTCGGGAGTAAGTGCAGATACGCAGTATTTT. It translates to CASSVESGVSADTQYF. The chain carries TRBV9 and TRBJ2-3; TRBD2 is a possible D gene (6 bases). This CDR3 spans 16 amino acids. V lost 0 bases, J lost 4 bases, and 15 bases lay in between. CDR1 SGDLS and CDR2 YYNGEE come from the germline V gene. Full variable domain (outside the CDR3, taken from reference TRBV9 and TRBJ2-3): DSGVTQTPKHLITATGQRVTLRCSPRSGDLSVYWYQQSLDQGLQFLIQYYNGEERAKGNILERFSAQQFPDLHSELNLSSLELGDSALYFCASSVESGVSADTQYFGPGTRLTVL.

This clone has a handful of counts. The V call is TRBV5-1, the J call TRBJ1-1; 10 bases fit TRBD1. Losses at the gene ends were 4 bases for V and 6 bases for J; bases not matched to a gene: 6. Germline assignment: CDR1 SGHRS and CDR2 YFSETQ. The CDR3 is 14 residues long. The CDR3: CASSVGQGLPEAFF. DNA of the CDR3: TGCGCCAGCAGCGTGGGACAGGGGTTACCTGAAGCTTTCTTT.